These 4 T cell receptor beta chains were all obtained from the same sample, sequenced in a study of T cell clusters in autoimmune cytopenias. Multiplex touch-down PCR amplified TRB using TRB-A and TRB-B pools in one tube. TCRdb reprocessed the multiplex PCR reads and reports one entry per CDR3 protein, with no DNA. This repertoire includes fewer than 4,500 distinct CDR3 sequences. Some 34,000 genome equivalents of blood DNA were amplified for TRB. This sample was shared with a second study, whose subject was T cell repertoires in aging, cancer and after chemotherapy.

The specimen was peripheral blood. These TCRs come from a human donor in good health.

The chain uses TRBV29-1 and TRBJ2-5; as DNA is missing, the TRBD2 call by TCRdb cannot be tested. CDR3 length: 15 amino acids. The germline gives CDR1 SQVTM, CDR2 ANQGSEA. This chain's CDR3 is CSVPGGPLPSETQYF.

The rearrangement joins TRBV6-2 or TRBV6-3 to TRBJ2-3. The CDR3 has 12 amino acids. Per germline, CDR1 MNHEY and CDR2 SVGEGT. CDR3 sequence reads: CASSALTDTQYF.

The CDR3 is CASSYLTGTGNSGANVLTF. The rearrangement uses TRBV6-5 and TRBJ2-6; TCRdb designates TRBD1, a call that cannot be tested without DNA. This CDR3 contains 19 residues. CDR1 MNHEY and CDR2 SVGAGI come from the germline V gene.

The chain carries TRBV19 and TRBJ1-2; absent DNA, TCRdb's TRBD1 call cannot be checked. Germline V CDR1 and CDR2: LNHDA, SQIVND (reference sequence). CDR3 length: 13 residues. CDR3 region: CASRRGRWWGYTF.